Detailed here is one T cell receptor (beta chain). The sample comes from a study of blood T cell repertoires in COVID-19. Across the whole study: T cells, B-cell-depleted T cells, or PBMCs provided the cDNA or gDNA that served as material.

CDR1 KGHDR and CDR2 SFDVKD come from the germline V gene. CDR3 length: 12 amino acids. Trimming at V came to 7 bases and at J to 6 bases, leaving 2 bases not matched to a gene. Authors' processing steps: It was from reference gene primer amplification that nucleated cell counts were estimated. Assay: immunoSEQ multiplex PCR; the TCRdb copy retains only in-frame clones and omits some. Clone size and V and J calls were adopted from that table, with D and trimming inferred from the DNA. The data contain around 23,000 clones, 72% of them singletons. The sequence was obtained from a woman older than 75 with acute or convalescent COVID-19. V gene TRBV24-1 combines with J gene TRBJ2-3; 8 bases align to TRBD1. The specimen sequenced was peripheral blood. CDR3 DNA: TGTGCCACCAGGGACAGGGTTGATACGCAGTATTTT. As protein: CATRDRVDTQYF.